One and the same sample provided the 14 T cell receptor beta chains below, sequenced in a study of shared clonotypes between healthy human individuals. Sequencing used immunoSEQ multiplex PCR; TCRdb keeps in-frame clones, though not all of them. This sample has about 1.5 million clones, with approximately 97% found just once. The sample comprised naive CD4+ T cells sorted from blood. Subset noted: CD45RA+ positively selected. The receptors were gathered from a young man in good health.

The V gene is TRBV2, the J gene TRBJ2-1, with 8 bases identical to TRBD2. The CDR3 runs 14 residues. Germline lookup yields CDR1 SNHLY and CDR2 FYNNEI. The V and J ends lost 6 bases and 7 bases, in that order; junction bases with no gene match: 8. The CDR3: CASRRTSNGNEQFF. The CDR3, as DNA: TGTGCCAGCAGGCGGACTAGCAATGGGAATGAGCAGTTCTTC. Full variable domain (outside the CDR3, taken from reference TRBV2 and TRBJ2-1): EPEVTQTPSHQVTQMGQEVILRCVPISNHLYFYWYRQILGQKVEFLVSFYNNEISEKSEIFDDQFSVERPDGSNFTLKIRSTKLEDSAMYFCASRRTSNGNEQFFGPGTRLTVL.

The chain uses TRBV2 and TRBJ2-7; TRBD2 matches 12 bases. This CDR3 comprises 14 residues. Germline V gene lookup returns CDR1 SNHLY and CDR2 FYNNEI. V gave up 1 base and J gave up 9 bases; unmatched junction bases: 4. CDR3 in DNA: TGTGCCAGCAGTGAAGGACTAGCGGGAGCCGGGCAGTACTTC. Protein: CASSEGLAGAGQYF.

The CDR3 spells CATSTRLGVNEQFF. The CDR3 DNA is TGTGCCACCAGCACCCGACTAGGTGTCAATGAGCAGTTCTTC. This rearrangement joins TRBV15 to TRBJ2-1; weak D call: TRBD2 (6 bases). The V end was cut by 4 bases, the J end by 6 bases, with 13 bases between. This CDR3 region has 14 residues. In germline, CDR1 is LNHNV, CDR2 YYDKDF (reference sequence).

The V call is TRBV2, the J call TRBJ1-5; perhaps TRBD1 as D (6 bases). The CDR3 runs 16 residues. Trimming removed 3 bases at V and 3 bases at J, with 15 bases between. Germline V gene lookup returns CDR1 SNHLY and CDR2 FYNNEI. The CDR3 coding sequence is TGTGCCAGCAGTGAGGGGAAGGACAGATTCAATCAGCCCCAGCATTTT. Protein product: CASSEGKDRFNQPQHF.

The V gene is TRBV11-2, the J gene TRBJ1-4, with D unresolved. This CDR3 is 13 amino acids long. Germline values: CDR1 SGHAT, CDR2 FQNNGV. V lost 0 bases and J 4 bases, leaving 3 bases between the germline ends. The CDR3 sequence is CASSLDLNEKLFF. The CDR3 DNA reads TGTGCCAGCAGCTTAGACCTTAATGAAAAACTGTTTTTT.

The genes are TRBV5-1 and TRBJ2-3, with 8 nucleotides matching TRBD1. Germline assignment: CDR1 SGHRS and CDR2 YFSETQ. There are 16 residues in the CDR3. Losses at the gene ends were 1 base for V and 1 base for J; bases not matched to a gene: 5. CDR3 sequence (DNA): TGCGCCAGCAGCTTGACACAGGGGGTTGGCACAGATACGCAGTATTTT. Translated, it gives CASSLTQGVGTDTQYF.

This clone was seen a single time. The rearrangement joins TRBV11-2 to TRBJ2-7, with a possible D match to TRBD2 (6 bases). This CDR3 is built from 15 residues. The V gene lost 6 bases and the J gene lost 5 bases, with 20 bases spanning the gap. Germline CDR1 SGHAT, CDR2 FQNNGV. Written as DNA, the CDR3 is TGTGCCAGCAGTGGGGGAGGTACCCCGCTCCACGAGCAGTACTTC. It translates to CASSGGGTPLHEQYF.

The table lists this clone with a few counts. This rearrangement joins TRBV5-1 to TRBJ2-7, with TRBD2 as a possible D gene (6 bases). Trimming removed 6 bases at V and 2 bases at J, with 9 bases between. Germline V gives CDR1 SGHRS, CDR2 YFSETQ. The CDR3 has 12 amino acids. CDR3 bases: TGCGCCAGCACCGGCGGGACCTACGAGCAGTACTTC. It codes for CASTGGTYEQYF. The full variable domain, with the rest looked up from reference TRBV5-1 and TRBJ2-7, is KAGVTQTPRYLIKTRGQQVTLSCSPISGHRSVSWYQQTPGQGLQFLFEYFSETQRNKGNFPGRFSGRQFSNSRSEMNVSTLELGDSALYLCASTGGTYEQYFGPGTRLTVT.

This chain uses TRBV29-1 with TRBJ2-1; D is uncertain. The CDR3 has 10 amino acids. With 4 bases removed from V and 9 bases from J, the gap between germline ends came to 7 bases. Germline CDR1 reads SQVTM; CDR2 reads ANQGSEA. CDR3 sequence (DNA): TGCAGCGTTGGGAGCTTTGAGCAGTTCTTC. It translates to CSVGSFEQFF.

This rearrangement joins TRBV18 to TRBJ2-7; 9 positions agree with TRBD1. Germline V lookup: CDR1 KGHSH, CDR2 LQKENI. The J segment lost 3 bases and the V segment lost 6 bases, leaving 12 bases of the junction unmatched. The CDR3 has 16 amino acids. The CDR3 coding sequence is TGTGCCAGCTCCCCCCTCCGGGACAGGGTTAACTACGAGCAGTACTTC. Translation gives CASSPLRDRVNYEQYF.

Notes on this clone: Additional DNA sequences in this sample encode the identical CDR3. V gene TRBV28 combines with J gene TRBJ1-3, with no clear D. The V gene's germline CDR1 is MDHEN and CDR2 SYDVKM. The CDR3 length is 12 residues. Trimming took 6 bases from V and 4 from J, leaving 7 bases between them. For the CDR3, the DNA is TGTGCCAGCAGCCTGACAGGAAACACCATATATTTT. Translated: CASSLTGNTIYF. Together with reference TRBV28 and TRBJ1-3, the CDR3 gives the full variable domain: DVKVTQSSRYLVKRTGEKVFLECVQDMDHENMFWYRQDPGLGLRLIYFSYDVKMKEKGDIPEGYSVSREKKERFSLILESASTNQTSMYLCASSLTGNTIYFGEGSWLTVV.

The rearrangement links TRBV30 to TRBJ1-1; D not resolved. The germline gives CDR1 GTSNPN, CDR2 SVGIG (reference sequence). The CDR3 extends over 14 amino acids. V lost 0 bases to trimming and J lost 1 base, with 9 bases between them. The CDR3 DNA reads TGTGCCTGGAGTGTACGGTCAGGGAACACTGAAGCTTTCTTT. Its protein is CAWSVRSGNTEAFF.

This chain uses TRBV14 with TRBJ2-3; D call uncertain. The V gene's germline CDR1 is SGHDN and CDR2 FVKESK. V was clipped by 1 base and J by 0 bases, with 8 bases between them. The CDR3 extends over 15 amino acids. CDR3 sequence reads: CASSQVGGSTDTQYF. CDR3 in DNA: TGTGCCAGCAGCCAAGTCGGTGGGAGCACAGATACGCAGTATTTT.

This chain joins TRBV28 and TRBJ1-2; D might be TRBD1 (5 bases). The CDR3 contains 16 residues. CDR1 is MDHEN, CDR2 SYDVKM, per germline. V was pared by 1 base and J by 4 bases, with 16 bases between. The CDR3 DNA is TGTGCCAGCAGTTTATTGAGCCCCCGGGGGACCTATGGCTACACCTTC. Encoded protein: CASSLLSPRGTYGYTF.